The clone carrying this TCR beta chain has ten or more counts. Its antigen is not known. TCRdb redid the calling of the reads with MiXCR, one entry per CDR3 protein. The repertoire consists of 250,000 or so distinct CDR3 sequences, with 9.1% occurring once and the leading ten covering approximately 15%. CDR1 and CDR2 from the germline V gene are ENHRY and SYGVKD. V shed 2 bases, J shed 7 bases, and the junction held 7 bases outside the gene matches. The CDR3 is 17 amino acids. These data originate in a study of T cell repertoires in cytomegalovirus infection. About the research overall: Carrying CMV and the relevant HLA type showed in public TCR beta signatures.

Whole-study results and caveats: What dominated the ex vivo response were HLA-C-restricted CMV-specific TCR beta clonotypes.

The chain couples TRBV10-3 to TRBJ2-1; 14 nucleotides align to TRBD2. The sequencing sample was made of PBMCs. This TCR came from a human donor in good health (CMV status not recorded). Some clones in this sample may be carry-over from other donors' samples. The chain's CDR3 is CAISEDARTSGRNEQFF. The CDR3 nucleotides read TGTGCCATCAGTGAGGACGCTAGGACTAGCGGGAGGAATGAGCAGTTCTTC.